A single sample is the source of the 4 T cell receptor beta chains below, sequenced in a study of identical twins. TCRdb called the 5' RACE reads again in MiXCR, with one record for every CDR3 protein. This table holds about 450,000 distinct CDR3 sequences, approximately 17% found once. The specimen was naive T cells sorted from blood. These TCRs come from a man aged 45-65 years in good health.

The chain employs TRBV20-1 and TRBJ2-5; D is perhaps TRBD2 (6 bases). CDR1 and CDR2 (germline): DFQATT, SNEGSKA (reference sequence). V was clipped by 3 bases and J by 2 bases, with 19 bases between them. This CDR3 comprises 16 residues. The CDR3 region has the DNA TGCAGTGCTAGGCCCCCCTCGGGGCGGGGACAAGAGACCCAGTACTTC. Residues: CSARPPSGRGQETQYF.

This clonotype was picked up a small number of times. This chain joins TRBV5-1 and TRBJ1-1, with unresolved D. This CDR3 comprises 16 residues. Germline lookup yields CDR1 SGHRS and CDR2 YFSETQ. V was pared by 4 bases and J by 1 base, with 17 bases between. CDR3 residues: CASSPTTGRRNTEAFF. Written as DNA, the CDR3 is TGCGCCAGCAGCCCGACAACGGGCAGACGGAACACTGAAGCTTTCTTT.

This chain connects TRBV10-3 to TRBJ2-1; tentative D call: TRBD2 (5 bases). Germline CDR1 ENHRY, CDR2 SYGVKD. This CDR3 contains 15 residues. V shed 2 bases and J shed 3 bases, with 11 bases lying between them. The CDR3 bases are TGTGCCATCAGTGAGGAGCTAGGGAGCTACAATGAGCAGTTCTTC. Its translation: CAISEELGSYNEQFF.

This chain uses TRBV7-3 with TRBJ2-1; TRBD2 agrees at 12 bases. This CDR3 is built from 15 residues. The V gene's germline CDR1 is SGHTA and CDR2 FQGTGA. V lost 4 bases and J lost 6; bases outside the gene matches: 4. The CDR3 region is CASSSTSGSGNEQFF. The CDR3 DNA is TGTGCCAGCAGCTCGACTAGCGGGAGCGGCAATGAGCAGTTCTTC.